The source of this T cell receptor beta chain is a study of regulatory T cells in long-lasting Graves disease. HTBI primers from iRepertoire and Arm-PCR of CDR3 regions yielded the TCR beta libraries. TCRdb itself ran the multiplex PCR reads through MiXCR, one entry per CDR3 protein. The sample records approximately 480,000 distinct CDR3 sequences, around 15% being singletons. Indicated time point: newly diagnosed GD, antithyroid drugs for less than 3 months. RNA extracted from PBMCs served as the sequencing template. There are 18 residues in the CDR3. From germline, CDR1 is SNHLY and CDR2 FYNNEI. Unmatched junction bases numbered 13, after V lost 6 bases and J lost 0 bases. Study conclusions and caveats: Persistent disease preferred TRBV28, TRBJ1-2 and TRBJ2-5. Whereas roughly 1,000 public clonotypes were shared by new patients, persistent patients shared more, at roughly 3,000.

This clonotype was seen ten or more times. No antigen is known for it. These same data were also listed under a study on T cells in Graves' hyperthyroidism and ophthalmopathy. That work adds: Across 18 months, stable Graves' hyperthyroidism was marked by no progression to ophthalmopathy. In the first-round RT-PCR of the TCR CDR3, the HTBI primer set was used.

The receptor comes from a man aged 35 to 55 with Graves disease. The sequencing here drew on peripheral blood mononuclear cells (PBMCs), taken at new diagnosis, from a patient treated with antithyroid drugs. The rearrangement joins TRBV2 to TRBJ2-3, with 9 bases lining up with TRBD1. CDR3 sequence: CASRGTNWDRASTDTQYF. The CDR3 DNA follows: TGTGCCAGCAGAGGCACGAATTGGGACAGGGCTAGCACAGATACGCAGTATTTT.